Below, 20 T cell receptor beta chains from the same sample are listed, as sequenced in a study of blood T cell repertoires in COVID-19. Generated by immunoSEQ multiplex PCR, the TCRdb table keeps only in-frame clones and is missing some. The data show 100,000 to 150,000 clones, 85% seen once. Specimen: peripheral blood. Receptor source: an elderly man with active or convalescent COVID-19.

V gene TRBV7-3 combines with J gene TRBJ2-7; TRBD1 matches 7 bases. The CDR3 contains 13 residues. From germline, CDR1 is SGHTA and CDR2 FQGTGA. With 3 bases clipped from V and 7 bases from J, the junction kept 6 bases outside the gene matches. The CDR3, as DNA: TGTGCCAGCAGCTTTACAGGGGTAGGGGAGCAGTACTTC. Translating it yields CASSFTGVGEQYF.

The rearrangement links TRBV7-3 to TRBJ1-2; no firm D call. The CDR3 is 14 amino acids. In germline, CDR1 is SGHTA, CDR2 FQGTGA. The V gene lost 2 bases and the J gene lost 1 base, with 8 bases spanning the gap. The CDR3 region is CASSLGFGNYGYTF. DNA of the CDR3: TGTGCCAGCAGCTTAGGTTTCGGTAACTATGGCTACACCTTC.

The chain carries TRBV5-1 and TRBJ2-2; TRBD1 is a possible D gene (5 bases). The CDR3 has 16 residues. Germline CDR1 is SGHRS and CDR2 is YFSETQ. Trimming removed 2 bases at V and 5 bases at J, with 16 bases between. For the CDR3, the DNA is TGCGCCAGCAGCTTCACTGTGGGCAGGGCGACCGGGGAGCTGTTTTTT. It is translated as CASSFTVGRATGELFF.

The chain is built from TRBV5-4 and TRBJ2-1; 15 nucleotides agree with TRBD2. Losses at the gene ends were 0 bases for V and 8 bases for J; bases not matched to a gene: 0. The CDR3 extends over 15 amino acids. The V gene's germline CDR1 is SGHNT and CDR2 YYREEE (reference sequence). This CDR3 reads CASSLGTSGGDEQFF. In DNA, the CDR3 is TGTGCCAGCAGCTTGGGGACTAGCGGGGGGGATGAGCAGTTCTTC.

This clone was seen once. The CDR3 nucleotides read TGTGCCAGTAGTATTTCCGGGCCGGAGGCGCAGTATTTT. It encodes CASSISGPEAQYF. The chain couples TRBV19 to TRBJ2-3, with D possibly being TRBD2 (5 bases). V lost 3 bases and J 10 bases, leaving 14 bases between the germline ends. The germline CDR1 and CDR2 sequences are LNHDA and SQIVND (reference sequence). The CDR3 covers 13 residues.

In this sample, this clone turned up a few times. The genes are TRBV2 and TRBJ1-2; possibly TRBD1 for D (6 bases). The CDR3 consists of 13 residues. V was trimmed by 1 base and J by 8 bases, leaving 11 bases between them. Germline-derived CDR1 and CDR2 are SNHLY and FYNNEI. The CDR3 loop is CASSEDRARGYTF. CDR3 DNA: TGTGCCAGCAGTGAAGACAGGGCGCGAGGCTACACCTTC.

The chain recombines TRBV6-6 with TRBJ1-4, with D possibly matching TRBD1 (5 bases). V lost 2 bases and J lost 7, with 11 bases in between. CDR1 and CDR2 from the germline V gene are MNHNY and SVGAGI (reference sequence). The CDR3 totals 14 residues. The CDR3 coding sequence is TGTGCCAGCAGTTACCAGGGCACCATTGAAAAACTGTTTTTT. This codes for CASSYQGTIEKLFF.

This clone was recorded once. The chain is built from TRBV7-9 and TRBJ2-7, with 7 bases aligning to TRBD1. V gave up 6 bases and J gave up 12 bases; unmatched junction bases: 11. Germline V CDR1 and CDR2: SEHNR, FQNEAQ (reference sequence). CDR3 length: 12 amino acids. The CDR3 here is CASRRNKDRWYF. CDR3 in DNA: TGTGCCAGCAGACGAAACAAGGACAGGTGGTACTTC.

The chain uses TRBV15 and TRBJ2-7; 11 nucleotides line up with TRBD2. Germline V gene sequence: CDR1 LNHNV, CDR2 YYDKDF (reference sequence). Trimming removed 2 bases from V and 7 bases from J; junction bases left unmatched: 10. This CDR3 contains 16 residues. For the CDR3, the DNA is TGTGCCACCAGCAGAAAGGGAGATAGCGGGAGGGTTGAGCAGTACTTC. This translates into CATSRKGDSGRVEQYF. Using reference TRBV15 and TRBJ2-7 for the parts outside the CDR3, the full variable domain is DAMVIQNPRYQVTQFGKPVTLSCSQTLNHNVMYWYQQKSSQAPKLLFHYYDKDFNNEADTPDNFQSRRPNTSFCFLDIRSPGLGDTAMYLCATSRKGDSGRVEQYFGPGTRLTVT.

This chain links TRBV6-5 with TRBJ1-1; D perhaps matches TRBD1 (6 bases). Between the trimmed V and J ends, which lost 6 bases and 4 bases, there was a span of 15 bases. Germline V gene lookup returns CDR1 MNHEY and CDR2 SVGAGI. This CDR3 contains 14 residues. As DNA, the CDR3 is TGTGCCAGCAGACCCCAGGGGATTGGCACTGAAGCTTTCTTT. It yields the protein CASRPQGIGTEAFF.

The chain combines TRBV5-1 with TRBJ2-7, with 8 nucleotides matching TRBD1. CDR3 length equals 14 residues. J gave up 7 bases and V 6 bases, and 12 bases lay outside the gene matches. Germline V gives CDR1 SGHRS, CDR2 YFSETQ. The CDR3 reads CASMSQGAVREQYF. The DNA of the CDR3 is TGCGCCAGCATGTCCCAGGGGGCCGTTCGTGAGCAGTACTTC. The full variable domain, its missing parts supplied by reference TRBV5-1 and TRBJ2-7, is KAGVTQTPRYLIKTRGQQVTLSCSPISGHRSVSWYQQTPGQGLQFLFEYFSETQRNKGNFPGRFSGRQFSNSRSEMNVSTLELGDSALYLCASMSQGAVREQYFGPGTRLTVT.

The chain employs TRBV6-6 and TRBJ2-3; 11 bases map to TRBD2. CDR1 is MNHNY and CDR2 is SVGAGI in the germline V gene (reference sequence). There are 17 residues in the CDR3. V was clipped by 5 bases and J by 5 bases; unmatched bases: 12. CDR3 amino acids: CASSQTSGRGLRDTQYF. The CDR3 bases are TGTGCCAGCAGTCAAACTAGCGGGAGAGGGTTAAGAGATACGCAGTATTTT.

The rearrangement uses TRBV7-2 and TRBJ1-2, with D possibly being TRBD1 (6 bases). V lost 0 bases and J lost 6, with 14 bases in between. The CDR3 runs 15 residues. Germline CDR1 reads SGHTA; CDR2 reads FQGNSA. The CDR3 loop is CASSLARGTWDGYTF. CDR3 coding DNA: TGTGCCAGCAGCTTAGCGCGTGGGACATGGGATGGCTACACCTTC. Full variable domain (missing parts from reference TRBV7-2 and TRBJ1-2): GAGVSQSPSNKVTEKGKDVELRCDPISGHTALYWYRQSLGQGLEFLIYFQGNSAPDKSGLPSDRFSAERTGGSVSTLTIQRTQQEDSAVYLCASSLARGTWDGYTFGSGTRLTVV.

V gene TRBV5-1 combines with J gene TRBJ2-3, with TRBD2 matching 10 bases. The ends lost 1 base at V and 3 bases at J; junction bases unmatched: 2. Germline CDR1 is SGHRS and CDR2 is YFSETQ. CDR3 length: 15 residues. This CDR3 reads CASSLPSGGTDTQYF. As DNA, the CDR3 is TGCGCCAGCAGCTTGCCTAGCGGGGGAACAGATACGCAGTATTTT.

The chain employs TRBV7-2 and TRBJ1-2; a weak D match, TRBD1 (6 bases). CDR3 size: 14 residues. CDR1 SGHTA and CDR2 FQGNSA come from the germline V gene. The V end was cut by 1 base, the J end by 7 bases, with 13 bases between. CDR3 bases: TGTGCCAGCAGCTTAGGGGTAGAGGGGGTTGGCTACACCTTC. Protein: CASSLGVEGVGYTF. Looking up the rest from reference TRBV7-2 and TRBJ1-2 gives the full variable domain: GAGVSQSPSNKVTEKGKDVELRCDPISGHTALYWYRQSLGQGLEFLIYFQGNSAPDKSGLPSDRFSAERTGGSVSTLTIQRTQQEDSAVYLCASSLGVEGVGYTFGSGTRLTVV.

The chain couples TRBV5-1 to TRBJ1-6; D not certain. The CDR3 sequence is 14 residues long. The V gene's germline CDR1 is SGHRS and CDR2 YFSETQ. Trimming took off 0 bases at V and 10 bases at J, with 11 bases between the two ends. This chain's CDR3 is CASSLAPVPSPLHF. DNA for the CDR3: TGCGCCAGCAGCTTGGCCCCAGTACCCTCACCCCTCCACTTT.

CDR3 loop: CASSQGVGGARYGYTF. In nucleotides, the CDR3 is TGCGCCAGCAGCCAAGGGGTCGGCGGGGCGCGATATGGCTACACCTTC. V is TRBV4-3 and J is TRBJ1-2; tentatively, D is TRBD1 (5 bases). The CDR3 totals 16 residues. From germline, CDR1 is LGHNA and CDR2 YSLEER. The ends were cut back, 1 base at V and 5 bases at J, with 17 bases in the middle.

The V call is TRBV27, the J call TRBJ1-5; D unresolved. V dropped 3 bases and J dropped 4 bases, with 4 bases sitting between them. From germline, CDR1 is MNHEY and CDR2 SMNVEV (reference sequence). The CDR3 spans 12 residues. CDR3 loop: CASSFHNQPQHF. For the CDR3, the DNA is TGTGCCAGCAGTTTCCATAATCAGCCCCAGCATTTT.

V and J are TRBV3-1 (or the pseudogene TRBV3-2) and TRBJ1-2; no definite D call. CDR3 size: 19 residues. Germline loops: CDR1 LGHDT, CDR2 YNNKEL (reference sequence). Trimming took off 2 bases at V and 2 bases at J, with 24 bases between the two ends. In DNA, the CDR3 is TGTGCCAGCAGCCAACTTGCGGTCCCCCGGGTAACTAGCAACTATGGCTACACCTTC. Amino acid sequence: CASSQLAVPRVTSNYGYTF.

This rearrangement joins TRBV2 to TRBJ2-7; tentatively, D is TRBD1 (6 bases). CDR3 size: 15 residues. Germline CDR1 and CDR2: SNHLY and FYNNEI. Trimming left V 7 bases short and J 0 bases short, with 16 bases between. The CDR3 DNA reads TGTGCCAGCACCCCGAGGACAGACTTCTCCTACGAGCAGTACTTC. This encodes CASTPRTDFSYEQYF.